This T cell receptor beta chain derives from a study of T cell responses to AZD1222 COVID-19 vaccine. TCRdb's copy holds only in-frame clones and misses some; the assay was immunoSEQ multiplex PCR. Of 100,000 to 140,000 clones listed, nearly 90% were seen once; the top ten hold about 5%. Worth noting for this clone: Its antigen remains unknown.

Study results and limitations: The span of vaccine-associated CD4 TCRs extended across spike, with dominance at 160-218 and 743-854.

Trimming cost V 7 bases and J 1 base, with 17 bases left between them. Germline V gives CDR1 SGHRS, CDR2 YFSETQ. The CDR3 runs to 15 residues. Pooled together were second doses at about 4 or about 12 weeks. The chain uses TRBV5-1 and TRBJ2-5; D might be TRBD1 or TRBD2, each matching 6 bases. The input for sequencing was peripheral blood, taken 28 days after the second AZD1222 dose. The sequence derives from an adult who received the AZD1222 COVID-19 vaccine. DNA of the CDR3: TGCGCCAGCGGACTACAGGGTGAGCCCCAAGAGACCCAGTACTTC. Translation gives CASGLQGEPQETQYF.